This is a list of T cell receptor beta chains from one sample in a study of blood T cell repertoires in COVID-19. Measured with immunoSEQ multiplex PCR; TCRdb has only the in-frame clones, and not every one. The data show more than 90,000 clones, around 85% seen once. The sequencing input was peripheral blood. The receptors come from a man older than 75 with acute or convalescent COVID-19. Each CDR3 is given with its conserved first and last residue. Each record gives: V gene, CDR3 protein.

TRBV5-8 | CASSQGAVSYNSPLHF
TRBV14 | CASSQGRGQGQSF
TRBV5-4 | CASSLDGTGTYEQYF
TRBV7-9 | CASTRGGETQYF
TRBV2 | CASMLDRGSKETQYF
TRBV29-1 | CSVDVAFGAFF
TRBV9 | CASSSSGTGFVRELFF
TRBV5-1 | CASSLGTANTEAFF
TRBV7-2 | CASSSGQVIPNEQFF
TRBV5-1 | CASSRGANEQYF
TRBV5-1 | CASSLVSLAGVRTDTQYF
TRBV5-6 | CASSSGVAGGPGEQYF
TRBV18 | CASSPVQGAYTQYF
TRBV19 | CASSPGGTEAFF
TRBV25-1 | CASSLHRAGSYNEQFF
TRBV6-1 | CASSEALSAGGQETQYF
TRBV23-1 | CASSQSHRGQETQYF
TRBV5-4 | CASSWDTTNTEAFF
TRBV19 | CASSTAGQGRTEAFF
TRBV15 | CATSRTAGEQTQYF
TRBV12-3/TRBV12-4 | CASSLQVPETQYF
TRBV14 | CASSQDRSKLAGGIMETQYF
TRBV5-4 | CASSLVAGAPFTDTQYF
TRBV6-5 | CASRVDSYNSPLHF
TRBV6-1 | CASTSGGGSYEQYF
TRBV7-2 | CASSFTGGLDTQYF
TRBV9 | CASSLRSNPDYEQYF
TRBV28 | CASSSGQVRYEQYF
TRBV24-1 | CATSEDSGGKETQYF
TRBV15 | CATSRDVGLGYEQFF
TRBV28 | CASSSPSGSARTSYEQYF
TRBV7-9 | CASSLPGEEKLFF
TRBV18 | CASSRDSDSRYNEQFF
TRBV28 | CASIPDRDISYNEQFF
TRBV29-1 | CSVGDLAGTGGNEQFF
TRBV21-1 | CASSKKAGQISNEQFF